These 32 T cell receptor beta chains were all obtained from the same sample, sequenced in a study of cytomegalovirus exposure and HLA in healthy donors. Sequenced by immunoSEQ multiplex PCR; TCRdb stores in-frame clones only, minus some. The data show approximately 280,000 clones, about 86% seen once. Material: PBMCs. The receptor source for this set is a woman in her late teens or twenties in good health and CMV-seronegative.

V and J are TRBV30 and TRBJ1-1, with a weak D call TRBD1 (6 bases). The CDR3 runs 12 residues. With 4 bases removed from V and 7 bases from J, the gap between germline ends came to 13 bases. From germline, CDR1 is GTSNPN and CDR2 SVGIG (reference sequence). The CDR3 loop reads CAWTPDRFEAFF. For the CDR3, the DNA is TGTGCCTGGACCCCAGACAGGTTTGAAGCTTTCTTT.

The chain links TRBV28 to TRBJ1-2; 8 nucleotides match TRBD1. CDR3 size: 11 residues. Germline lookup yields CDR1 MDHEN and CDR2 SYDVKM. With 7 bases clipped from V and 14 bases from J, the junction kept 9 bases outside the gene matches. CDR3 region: CASTRQGKITF. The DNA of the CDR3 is TGTGCCAGCACCCGACAGGGGAAGATAACCTTC.

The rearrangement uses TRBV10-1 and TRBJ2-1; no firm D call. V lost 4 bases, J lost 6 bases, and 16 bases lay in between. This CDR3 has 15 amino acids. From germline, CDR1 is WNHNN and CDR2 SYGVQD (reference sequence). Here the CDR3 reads CASSVKRFGPNEQFF. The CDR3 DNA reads TGCGCCAGCAGTGTGAAGCGTTTCGGCCCCAATGAGCAGTTCTTC.

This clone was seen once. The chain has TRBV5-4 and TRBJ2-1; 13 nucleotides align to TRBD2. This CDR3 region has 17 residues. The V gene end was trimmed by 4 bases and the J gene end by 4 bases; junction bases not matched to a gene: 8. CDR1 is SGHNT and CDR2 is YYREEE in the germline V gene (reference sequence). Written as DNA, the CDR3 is TGTGCCAGCAGCCCGGCCGAGACTAGCGGGAGGTACAATGAGCAGTTCTTC. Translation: CASSPAETSGRYNEQFF.

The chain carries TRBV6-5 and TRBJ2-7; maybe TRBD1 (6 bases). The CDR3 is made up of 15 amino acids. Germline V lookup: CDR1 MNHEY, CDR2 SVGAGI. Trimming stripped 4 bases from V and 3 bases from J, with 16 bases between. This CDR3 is CASSSTWTAVYEQYF. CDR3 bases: TGTGCCAGCAGTTCGACCTGGACAGCCGTCTACGAGCAGTACTTC.

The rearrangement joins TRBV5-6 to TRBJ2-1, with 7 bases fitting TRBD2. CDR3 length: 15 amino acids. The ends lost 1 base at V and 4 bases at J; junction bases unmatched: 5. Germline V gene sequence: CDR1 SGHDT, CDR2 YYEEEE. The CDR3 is CASSLLAEPYNEQFF. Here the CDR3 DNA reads TGTGCCAGCAGCTTGCTAGCGGAGCCTTACAATGAGCAGTTCTTC. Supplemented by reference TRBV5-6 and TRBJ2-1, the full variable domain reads DAGVTQSPTHLIKTRGQQVTLRCSPKSGHDTVSWYQQALGQGPQFIFQYYEEEERQRGNFPDRFSGHQFPNYSSELNVNALLLGDSALYLCASSLLAEPYNEQFFGPGTRLTVL.

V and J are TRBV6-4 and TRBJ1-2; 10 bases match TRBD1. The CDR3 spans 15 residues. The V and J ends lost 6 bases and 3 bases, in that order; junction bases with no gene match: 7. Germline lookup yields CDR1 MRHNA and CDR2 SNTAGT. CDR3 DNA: TGTGCCAGCAGGACCGGGACAGGGGATCACTATGGCTACACCTTC. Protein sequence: CASRTGTGDHYGYTF.

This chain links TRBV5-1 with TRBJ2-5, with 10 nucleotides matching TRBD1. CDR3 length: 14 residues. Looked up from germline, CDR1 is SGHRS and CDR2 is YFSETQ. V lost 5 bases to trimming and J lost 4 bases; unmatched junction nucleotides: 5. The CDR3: CASRPGTGVETQYF. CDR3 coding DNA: TGCGCCAGCAGACCCGGGACAGGGGTAGAGACCCAGTACTTC.

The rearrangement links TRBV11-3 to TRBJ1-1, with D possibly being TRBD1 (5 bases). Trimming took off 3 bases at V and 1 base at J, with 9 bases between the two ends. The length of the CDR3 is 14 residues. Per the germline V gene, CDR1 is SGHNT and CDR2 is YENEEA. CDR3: CASSLGGTNTEAFF. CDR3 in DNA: TGTGCCAGCAGCTTGGGAGGGACGAACACTGAAGCTTTCTTT. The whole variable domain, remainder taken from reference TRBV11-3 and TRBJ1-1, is EAGVVQSPRYKIIEKKQPVAFWCNPISGHNTLYWYLQNLGQGPELLIRYENEEAVDDSQLPKDRFSAERLKGVDSTLKIQPAELGDSAVYLCASSLGGTNTEAFFGQGTRLTVV.

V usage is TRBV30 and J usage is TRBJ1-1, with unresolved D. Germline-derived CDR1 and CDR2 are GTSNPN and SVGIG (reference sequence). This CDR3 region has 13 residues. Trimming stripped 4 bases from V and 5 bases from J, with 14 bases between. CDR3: CAWTLGQSTEAFF. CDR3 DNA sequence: TGTGCCTGGACCCTTGGGCAGTCTACTGAAGCTTTCTTT. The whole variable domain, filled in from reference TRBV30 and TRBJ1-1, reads SQTIHQWPATLVQPVGSPLSLECTVEGTSNPNLYWYRQAAGRGLQLLFYSVGIGQISSEVPQNLSASRPQDRQFILSSKKLLLSDSGFYLCAWTLGQSTEAFFGQGTRLTVV.

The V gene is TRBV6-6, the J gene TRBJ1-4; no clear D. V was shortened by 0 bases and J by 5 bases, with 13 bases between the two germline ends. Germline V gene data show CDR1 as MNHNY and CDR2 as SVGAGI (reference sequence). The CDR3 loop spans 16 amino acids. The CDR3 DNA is TGTGCCAGCAGTTACTCGAGCACAGACCAAAATGAAAAACTGTTTTTT. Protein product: CASSYSSTDQNEKLFF.

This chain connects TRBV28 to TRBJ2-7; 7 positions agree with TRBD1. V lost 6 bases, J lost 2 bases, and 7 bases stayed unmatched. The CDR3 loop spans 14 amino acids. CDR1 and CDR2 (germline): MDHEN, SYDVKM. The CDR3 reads CASSPGQSPYEQYF. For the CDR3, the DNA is TGTGCCAGCAGCCCGGGACAGAGCCCCTACGAGCAGTACTTC. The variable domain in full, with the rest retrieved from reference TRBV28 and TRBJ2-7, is DVKVTQSSRYLVKRTGEKVFLECVQDMDHENMFWYRQDPGLGLRLIYFSYDVKMKEKGDIPEGYSVSREKKERFSLILESASTNQTSMYLCASSPGQSPYEQYFGPGTRLTVT.

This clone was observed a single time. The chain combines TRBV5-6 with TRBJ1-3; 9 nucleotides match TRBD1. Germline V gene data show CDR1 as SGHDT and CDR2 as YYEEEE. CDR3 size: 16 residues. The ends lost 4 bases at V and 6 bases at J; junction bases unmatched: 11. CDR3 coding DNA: TGTGCCAGCAGCCCCTCACCTGGGACAGGGCTAAACACCATATATTTT. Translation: CASSPSPGTGLNTIYF. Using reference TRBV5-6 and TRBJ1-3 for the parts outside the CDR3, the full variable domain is DAGVTQSPTHLIKTRGQQVTLRCSPKSGHDTVSWYQQALGQGPQFIFQYYEEEERQRGNFPDRFSGHQFPNYSSELNVNALLLGDSALYLCASSPSPGTGLNTIYFGEGSWLTVV.

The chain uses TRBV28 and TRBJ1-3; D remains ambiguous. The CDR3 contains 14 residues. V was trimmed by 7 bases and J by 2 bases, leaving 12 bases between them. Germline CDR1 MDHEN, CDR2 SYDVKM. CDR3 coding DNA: TGTGCCAGCACCTCAGGATTCCCTGGAAACACCATATATTTT. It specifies CASTSGFPGNTIYF.

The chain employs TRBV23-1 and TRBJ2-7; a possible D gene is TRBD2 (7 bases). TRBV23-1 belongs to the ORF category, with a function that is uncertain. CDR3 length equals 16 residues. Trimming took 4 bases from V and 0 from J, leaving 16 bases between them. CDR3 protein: CASSLWGGQCSYEQYF. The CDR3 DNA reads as TGCGCCAGCAGTCTTTGGGGGGGACAATGCTCCTACGAGCAGTACTTC.

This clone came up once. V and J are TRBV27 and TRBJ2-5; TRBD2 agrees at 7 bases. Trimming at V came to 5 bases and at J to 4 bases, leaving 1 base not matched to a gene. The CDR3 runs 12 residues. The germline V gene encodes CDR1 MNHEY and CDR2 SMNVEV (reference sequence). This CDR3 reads CASSTGGETQYF. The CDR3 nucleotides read TGTGCCAGCAGTACGGGGGGAGAGACCCAGTACTTC.

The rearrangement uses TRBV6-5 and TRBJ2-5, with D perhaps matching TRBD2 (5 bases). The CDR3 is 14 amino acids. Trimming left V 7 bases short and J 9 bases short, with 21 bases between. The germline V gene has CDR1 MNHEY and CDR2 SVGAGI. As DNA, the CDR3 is TGTGCCAGCATTGGTCGGGGTTCCAATGAGGCCCAGTACTTC. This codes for CASIGRGSNEAQYF.

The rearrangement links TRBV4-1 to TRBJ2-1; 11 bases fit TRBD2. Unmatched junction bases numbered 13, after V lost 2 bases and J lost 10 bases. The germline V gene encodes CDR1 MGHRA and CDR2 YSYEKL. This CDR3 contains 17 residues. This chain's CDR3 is CASSQTQGSGRAGEQFF. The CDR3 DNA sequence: TGCGCCAGCAGCCAAACCCAGGGTAGCGGGAGGGCCGGGGAGCAGTTCTTC.

The DNA of the CDR3 is TGTGCCAGTAGTCAGGACAGGGGGAACTATGGCTACACCTTC. Translating it yields CASSQDRGNYGYTF. The chain is built from TRBV19 and TRBJ1-2; 10 bases map to TRBD1. The V segment lost 5 bases and the J segment 2 bases; nucleotides outside the gene matches: 2. There are 14 residues in the CDR3. CDR1 and CDR2 from the germline V gene are LNHDA and SQIVND (reference sequence).

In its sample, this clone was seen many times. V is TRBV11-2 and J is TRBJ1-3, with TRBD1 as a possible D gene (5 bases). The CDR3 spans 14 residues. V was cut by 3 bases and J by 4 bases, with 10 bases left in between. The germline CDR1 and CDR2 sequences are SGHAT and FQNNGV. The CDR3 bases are TGTGCCAGCAGCTTTCAGGGTGGCGGAAACACCATATATTTT. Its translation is CASSFQGGGNTIYF. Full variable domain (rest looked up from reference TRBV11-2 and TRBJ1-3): EAGVAQSPRYKIIEKRQSVAFWCNPISGHATLYWYQQILGQGPKLLIQFQNNGVVDDSQLPKDRFSAERLKGVDSTLKIQPAKLEDSAVYLCASSFQGGGNTIYFGEGSWLTVV.

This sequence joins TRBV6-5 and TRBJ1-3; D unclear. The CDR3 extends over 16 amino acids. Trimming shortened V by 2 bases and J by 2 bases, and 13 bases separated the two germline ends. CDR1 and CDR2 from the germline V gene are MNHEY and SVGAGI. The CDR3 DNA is TGTGCCAGCAGTTACCTCGCCGGGAGGACTGGAAACACCATATATTTT. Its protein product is CASSYLAGRTGNTIYF.

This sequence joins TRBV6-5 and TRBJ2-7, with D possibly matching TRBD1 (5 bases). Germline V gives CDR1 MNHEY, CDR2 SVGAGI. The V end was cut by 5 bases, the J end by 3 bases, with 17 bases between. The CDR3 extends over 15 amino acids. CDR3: CASSVRASAIYEQYF. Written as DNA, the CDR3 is TGTGCCAGCAGTGTCAGGGCCTCCGCCATCTACGAGCAGTACTTC.

The CDR3 nucleotides are TGTGCTAGTGGTCAGACAGGGACTGAGCAGTTCTTC. It translates to CASGQTGTEQFF. The chain is built from TRBV12-5 and TRBJ2-1; TRBD1 matches at 7 bases. With V trimmed by 5 bases and J by 9 bases, 4 bases remained unmatched. The V gene's germline CDR1 is LGHNT and CDR2 FRNRAP. The CDR3 has 12 residues.

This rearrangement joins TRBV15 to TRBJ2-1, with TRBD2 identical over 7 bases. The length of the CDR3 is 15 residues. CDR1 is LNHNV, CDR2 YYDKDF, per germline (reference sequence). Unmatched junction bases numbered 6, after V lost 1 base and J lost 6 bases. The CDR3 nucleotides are TGTGCCACCAGCAGAGGAGGGGAGGGAGGCAATGAGCAGTTCTTC. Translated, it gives CATSRGGEGGNEQFF.

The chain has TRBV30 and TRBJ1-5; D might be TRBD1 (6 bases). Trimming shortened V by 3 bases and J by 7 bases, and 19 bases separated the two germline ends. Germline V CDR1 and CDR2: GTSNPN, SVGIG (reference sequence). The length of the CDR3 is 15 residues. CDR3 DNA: TGTGCCTGGAGGGGACCGGGACAAATTGGGCAGCCCCAGCATTTT. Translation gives CAWRGPGQIGQPQHF.

The CDR3 here is CASSAPDRTETEAFF. The DNA of the CDR3 is TGTGCCAGCAGCGCACCGGACAGAACAGAAACTGAAGCTTTCTTT. The chain is built from TRBV7-9 and TRBJ1-1, with D possibly being TRBD1 (6 bases). Germline CDR1 and CDR2: SEHNR and FQNEAQ (reference sequence). This CDR3 has 15 residues. V lost 5 bases, J lost 5 bases, and 18 bases lay in between.

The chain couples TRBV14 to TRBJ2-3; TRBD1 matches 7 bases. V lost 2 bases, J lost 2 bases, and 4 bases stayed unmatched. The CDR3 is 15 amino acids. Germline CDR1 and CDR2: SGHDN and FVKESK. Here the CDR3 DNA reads TGTGCCAGCAGCCAAAGGGGGCTTAACACAGATACGCAGTATTTT. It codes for CASSQRGLNTDTQYF.

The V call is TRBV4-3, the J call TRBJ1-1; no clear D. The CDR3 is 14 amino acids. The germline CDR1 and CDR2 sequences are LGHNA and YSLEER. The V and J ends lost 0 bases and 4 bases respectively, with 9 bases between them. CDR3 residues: CASSQDKQITEAFF. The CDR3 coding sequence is TGCGCCAGCAGCCAAGATAAACAGATCACTGAAGCTTTCTTT.

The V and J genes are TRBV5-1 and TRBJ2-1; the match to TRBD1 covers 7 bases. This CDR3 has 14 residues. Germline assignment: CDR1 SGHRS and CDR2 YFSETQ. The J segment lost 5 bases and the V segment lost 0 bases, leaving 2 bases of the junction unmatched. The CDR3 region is CASSLDGTDNEQFF. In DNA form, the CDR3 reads TGCGCCAGCAGCTTGGATGGGACAGACAATGAGCAGTTCTTC.

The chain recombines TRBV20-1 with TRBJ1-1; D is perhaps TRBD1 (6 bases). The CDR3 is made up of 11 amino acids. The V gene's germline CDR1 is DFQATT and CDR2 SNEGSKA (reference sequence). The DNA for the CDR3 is TGCAGCCCTAGGGGGGGCACTGAAGCTTTCTTT. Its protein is CSPRGGTEAFF.

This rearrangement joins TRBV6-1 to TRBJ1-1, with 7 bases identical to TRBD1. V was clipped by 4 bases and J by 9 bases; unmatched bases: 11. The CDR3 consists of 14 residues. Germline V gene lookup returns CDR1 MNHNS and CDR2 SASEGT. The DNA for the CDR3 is TGTGCCAGCAGTGTCGAGACAGGGATGAGGCAAGCTTTCTTT. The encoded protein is CASSVETGMRQAFF.

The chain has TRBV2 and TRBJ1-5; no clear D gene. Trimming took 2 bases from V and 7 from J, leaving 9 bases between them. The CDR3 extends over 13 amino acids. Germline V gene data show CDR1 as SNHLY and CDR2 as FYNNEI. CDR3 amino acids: CASSETWRQPQHF. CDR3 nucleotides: TGTGCCAGCAGTGAAACTTGGCGGCAGCCCCAGCATTTT.